The entry that follows covers one T cell receptor beta chain sequence. The target antigen is unknown. The CDR3 runs to 15 residues. Deletions cut 5 bases from V and 7 bases from J, with 18 bases between. Per the germline V gene, CDR1 is MDHEN and CDR2 is SYDVKM. These data belong to a study of shared clonotypes between healthy human individuals. Study-wide results and caveats: Represented genetic and exposure-history diversity was restricted by having few donors.

Genomic DNA belonging to each subset was distributed in equal measure over several immunoSEQ plates. DNA input for the unsorted PBMC replicate PCRs was about 0.3 ug, some 29,000 T cell genomes. Method: immunoSEQ multiplex PCR; TCRdb's copy keeps in-frame clones and lacks some. Of about 480,000 clones in the sample, around 79% were seen once. Sequencing was carried out using PBMCs. The clonotype originates from a woman in her forties in good health. Some clones in this sample may be carry-over from other donors' samples. This chain connects TRBV28 to TRBJ1-5; TRBD1 is a possible D gene (6 bases). CDR3 residues: CASSPPQGRGQPQHF. Here the CDR3 DNA reads TGTGCCAGCAGTCCGCCCCAGGGGCGCGGGCAGCCCCAGCATTTT.